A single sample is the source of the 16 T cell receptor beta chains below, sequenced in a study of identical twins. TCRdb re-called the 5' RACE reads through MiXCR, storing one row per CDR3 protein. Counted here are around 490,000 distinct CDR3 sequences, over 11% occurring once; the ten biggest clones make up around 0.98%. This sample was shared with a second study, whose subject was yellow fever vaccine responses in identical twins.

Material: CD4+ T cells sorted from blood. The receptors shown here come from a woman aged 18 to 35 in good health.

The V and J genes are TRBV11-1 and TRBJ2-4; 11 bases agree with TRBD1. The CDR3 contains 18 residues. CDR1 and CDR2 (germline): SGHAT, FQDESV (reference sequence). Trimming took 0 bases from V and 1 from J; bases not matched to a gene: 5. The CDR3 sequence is CASSLATGTGGAKNIQYF. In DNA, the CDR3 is TGTGCCAGCAGCTTAGCAACCGGGACAGGGGGGGCCAAAAACATTCAGTACTTC.

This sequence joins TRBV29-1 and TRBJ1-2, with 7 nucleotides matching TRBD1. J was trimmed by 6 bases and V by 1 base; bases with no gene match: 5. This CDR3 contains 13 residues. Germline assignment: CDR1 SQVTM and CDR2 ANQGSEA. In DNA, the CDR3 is TGCAGCGTTGAAGCTTCAGGGGGGAATGGCTACACCTTC. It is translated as CSVEASGGNGYTF.

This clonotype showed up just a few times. The CDR3 DNA follows: TGTGCCAGCAGTACTGAGCGGGAAGCTTTCTTT. Protein product: CASSTEREAFF. This sequence joins TRBV12-3 or TRBV12-4 and TRBJ1-1; D ambiguous. With 5 bases removed from V and 8 bases from J, the gap between germline ends came to 9 bases. This CDR3 contains 11 residues.

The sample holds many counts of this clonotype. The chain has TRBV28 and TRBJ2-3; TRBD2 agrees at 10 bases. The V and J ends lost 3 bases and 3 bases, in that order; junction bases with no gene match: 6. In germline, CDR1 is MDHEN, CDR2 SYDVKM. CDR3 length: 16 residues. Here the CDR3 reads CASSFFASGSTDTQYF. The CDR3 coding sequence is TGTGCCAGCAGTTTTTTCGCTAGCGGGAGTACAGATACGCAGTATTTT.

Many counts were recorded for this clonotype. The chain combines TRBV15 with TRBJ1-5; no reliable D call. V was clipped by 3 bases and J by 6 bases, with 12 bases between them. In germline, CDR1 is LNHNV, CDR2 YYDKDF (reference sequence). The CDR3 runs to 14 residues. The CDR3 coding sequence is TGTGCCACCAGCAGCCACCAAGCAGCTCAGCCCCAGCATTTT. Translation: CATSSHQAAQPQHF. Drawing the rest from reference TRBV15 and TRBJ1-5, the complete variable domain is DAMVIQNPRYQVTQFGKPVTLSCSQTLNHNVMYWYQQKSSQAPKLLFHYYDKDFNNEADTPDNFQSRRPNTSFCFLDIRSPGLGDTAMYLCATSSHQAAQPQHFGDGTRLSIL.

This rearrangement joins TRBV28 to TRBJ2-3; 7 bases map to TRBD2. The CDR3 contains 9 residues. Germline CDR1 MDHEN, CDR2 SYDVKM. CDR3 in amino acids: CSSGPPAYF. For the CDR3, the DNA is TGTTCTAGCGGCCCACCCGCGTATTTT.

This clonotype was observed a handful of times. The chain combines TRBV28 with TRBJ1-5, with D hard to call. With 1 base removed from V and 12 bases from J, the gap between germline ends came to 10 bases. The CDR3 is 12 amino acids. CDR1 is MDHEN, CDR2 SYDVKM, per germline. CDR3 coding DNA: TGTGCCAGCAGTTTATCCGGGCCCGGCCAGCATTTT. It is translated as CASSLSGPGQHF.

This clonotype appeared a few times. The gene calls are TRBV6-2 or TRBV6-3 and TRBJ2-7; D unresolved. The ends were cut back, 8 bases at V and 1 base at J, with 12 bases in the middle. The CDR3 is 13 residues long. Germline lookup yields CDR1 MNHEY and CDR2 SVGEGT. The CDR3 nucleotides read TGTGCCAGCTCCCGGTGGGGTTCCTACGAGCAGTACTTC. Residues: CASSRWGSYEQYF.

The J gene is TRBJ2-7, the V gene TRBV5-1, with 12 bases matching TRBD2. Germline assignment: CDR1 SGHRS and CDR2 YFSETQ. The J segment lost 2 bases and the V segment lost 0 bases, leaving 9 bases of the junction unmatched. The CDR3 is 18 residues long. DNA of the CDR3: TGCGCCAGCAGCTTGGCCCTAGCGGGAGGGCCTGGGACCTACGAGCAGTACTTC. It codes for CASSLALAGGPGTYEQYF. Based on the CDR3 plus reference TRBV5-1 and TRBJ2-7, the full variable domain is KAGVTQTPRYLIKTRGQQVTLSCSPISGHRSVSWYQQTPGQGLQFLFEYFSETQRNKGNFPGRFSGRQFSNSRSEMNVSTLELGDSALYLCASSLALAGGPGTYEQYFGPGTRLTVT.

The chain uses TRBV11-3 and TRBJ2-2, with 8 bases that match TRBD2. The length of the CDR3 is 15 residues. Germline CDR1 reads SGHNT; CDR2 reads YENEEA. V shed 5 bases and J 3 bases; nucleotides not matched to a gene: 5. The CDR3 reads CASSRGGLDTGELFF. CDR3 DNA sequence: TGTGCCAGCAGCCGGGGGGGCTTGGACACCGGGGAGCTGTTTTTT.

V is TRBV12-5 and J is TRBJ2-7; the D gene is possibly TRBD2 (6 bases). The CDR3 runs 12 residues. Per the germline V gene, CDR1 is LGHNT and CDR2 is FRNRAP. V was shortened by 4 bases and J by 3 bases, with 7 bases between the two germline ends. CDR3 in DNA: TGTGCTAGTGGTTCCGGGGGCTACGAGCAGTACTTC. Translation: CASGSGGYEQYF. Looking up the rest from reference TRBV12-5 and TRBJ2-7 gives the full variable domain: DARVTQTPRHKVTEMGQEVTMRCQPILGHNTVFWYRQTMMQGLELLAYFRNRAPLDDSGMPKDRFSAEMPDATLATLKIQPSEPRDSAVYFCASGSGGYEQYFGPGTRLTVT.

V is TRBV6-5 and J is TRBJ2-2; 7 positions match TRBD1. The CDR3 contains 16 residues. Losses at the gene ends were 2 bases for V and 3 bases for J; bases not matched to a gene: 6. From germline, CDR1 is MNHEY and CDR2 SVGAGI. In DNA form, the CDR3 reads TGTGCCAGCAGTTACACTGGGACAGCGGACACCGGGGAGCTGTTTTTT. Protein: CASSYTGTADTGELFF.

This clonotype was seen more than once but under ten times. CDR3 region: CASSWAGQLLVSGANVLTF. The CDR3 coding sequence is TGTGCCAGCAGTTGGGCAGGACAACTCCTCGTATCTGGGGCCAACGTCCTGACTTTC. The gene calls are TRBV28 and TRBJ2-6; tentative D call: TRBD1 (5 bases). The CDR3 has 19 residues. Trimming shortened V by 4 bases and J by 1 base, and 20 bases separated the two germline ends. CDR1 is MDHEN and CDR2 is SYDVKM in the germline V gene.

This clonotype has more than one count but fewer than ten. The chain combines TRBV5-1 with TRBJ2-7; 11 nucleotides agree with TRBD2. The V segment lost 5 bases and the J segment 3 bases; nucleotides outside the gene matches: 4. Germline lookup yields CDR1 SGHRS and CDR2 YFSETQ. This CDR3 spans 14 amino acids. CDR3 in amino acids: CASRLTSGVYEQYF. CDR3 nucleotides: TGCGCCAGCAGGTTGACTAGCGGGGTCTACGAGCAGTACTTC.

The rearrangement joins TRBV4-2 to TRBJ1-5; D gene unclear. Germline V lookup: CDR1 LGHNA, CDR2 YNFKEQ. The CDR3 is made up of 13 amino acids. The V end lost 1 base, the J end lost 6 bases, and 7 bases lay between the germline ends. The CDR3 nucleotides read TGTGCCAGCAGCCAAGTATCCGGTCAGCCCCAGCATTTT. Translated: CASSQVSGQPQHF.

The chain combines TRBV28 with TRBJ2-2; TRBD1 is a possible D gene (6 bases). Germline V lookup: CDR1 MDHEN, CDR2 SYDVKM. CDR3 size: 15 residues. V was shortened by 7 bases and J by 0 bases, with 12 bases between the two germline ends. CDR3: CASTLGQTNTGELFF. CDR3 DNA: TGTGCCAGCACCCTAGGACAGACGAACACCGGGGAGCTGTTTTTT. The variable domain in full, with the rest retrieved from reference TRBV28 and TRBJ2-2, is DVKVTQSSRYLVKRTGEKVFLECVQDMDHENMFWYRQDPGLGLRLIYFSYDVKMKEKGDIPEGYSVSREKKERFSLILESASTNQTSMYLCASTLGQTNTGELFFGEGSRLTVL.